This entry lists 21 T cell receptor beta chains sequenced from one sample in a study of OX40 agonist ivuxolimab in advanced cancers. Clones were read by immunoSEQ multiplex PCR, and TCRdb kept only the in-frame ones, dropping some. Seen here are more than 20,000 clones, 83% observed once, and the top ten hold 15% to 25%. Sequenced here: CD4+ or CD8+ T cells sorted from blood, sampled in a trial of the OX40 agonist ivuxolimab. The origin of the receptors is an adult with an advanced solid tumor such as melanoma, head and neck, liver or kidney cancer.

This chain uses TRBV6-1 with TRBJ2-7; TRBD2 is a possible D gene (6 bases). The V and J ends lost 7 bases and 2 bases respectively, with 18 bases between them. This CDR3 comprises 15 residues. CDR1 and CDR2 (germline): MNHNS, SASEGT. The CDR3 loop is CASTPHGEATYEQYF. CDR3 DNA sequence: TGTGCCAGCACCCCTCACGGGGAGGCTACCTACGAGCAGTACTTC.

V usage is TRBV25-1 and J usage is TRBJ2-6; TRBD1 matches at 7 bases. The CDR3 is 18 amino acids. CDR1 is MGHDK and CDR2 is SYGVNS in the germline V gene. V dropped 8 bases and J dropped 0; count of bases not matched to a gene: 13. The CDR3 sequence is CASSDSRDSLSGANVLTF. Here the CDR3 DNA reads TGTGCCAGCTCCGATTCCCGGGACAGCCTCTCTGGGGCCAACGTCCTGACTTTC.

This chain links TRBV28 with TRBJ1-5; 7 nucleotides match TRBD1. The ends lost 5 bases at V and 1 base at J; junction bases unmatched: 20. Germline lookup yields CDR1 MDHEN and CDR2 SYDVKM. CDR3 length equals 20 residues. The CDR3 coding sequence is TGTGCCAGCAGTCCCTCGACAGGGATTCGGGTGATAGAGAGCAATCAGCCCCAGCATTTT. Its translation: CASSPSTGIRVIESNQPQHF.

The gene calls are TRBV5-4 and TRBJ1-1; no clear D gene. The CDR3 spans 16 residues. The ends were cut back, 1 base at V and 5 bases at J, with 18 bases in the middle. The germline V gene has CDR1 SGHNT and CDR2 YYREEE (reference sequence). The CDR3 spells CASSLPNPPRETEAFF. The CDR3 region has the DNA TGTGCCAGCAGCTTGCCTAACCCACCACGCGAGACTGAAGCTTTCTTT.

This rearrangement joins TRBV5-6 to TRBJ1-2, with D hard to call. V was clipped by 7 bases and J by 2 bases, with 12 bases between them. The CDR3 runs 13 residues. Germline CDR1 and CDR2: SGHDT and YYEEEE. CDR3 sequence: CASGPEENYGYTF. CDR3 coding DNA: TGTGCCAGCGGCCCTGAGGAGAACTATGGCTACACCTTC.

The chain is built from TRBV27 and TRBJ2-7; possible D gene TRBD2, 6 bases. This CDR3 comprises 12 residues. V lost 7 bases, J lost 3 bases, and 10 bases lay in between. Germline CDR1 MNHEY, CDR2 SMNVEV (reference sequence). CDR3 residues: CASTGSDYEQYF. The CDR3 coding sequence is TGTGCCAGCACCGGGAGCGACTACGAGCAGTACTTC.

V is TRBV9 and J is TRBJ2-7; D possibly corresponds to TRBD1 (5 bases). Germline assignment: CDR1 SGDLS and CDR2 YYNGEE. The V end lost 0 bases, the J end lost 1 base, and 8 bases lay between the germline ends. The CDR3 is 14 residues long. The CDR3 coding sequence is TGTGCCAGCAGCGTAGTAGACAGATCCTACGAGCAGTACTTC. It specifies CASSVVDRSYEQYF.

This clone was counted a few times. The genes are TRBV28 and TRBJ1-6; TRBD1 might be the D (6 bases). This CDR3 spans 15 amino acids. Germline V lookup: CDR1 MDHEN, CDR2 SYDVKM. V lost 3 bases and J lost 6, with 12 bases in between. CDR3 in DNA: TGTGCCAGCAGTTTTAGAGGACAGCTTAATTCACCCCTCCACTTT. It specifies CASSFRGQLNSPLHF.

The chain uses TRBV11-3 and TRBJ2-1, with 10 bases aligning to TRBD2. Losses at the gene ends were 0 bases for V and 0 bases for J; bases not matched to a gene: 11. Germline CDR1 SGHNT, CDR2 YENEEA. This CDR3 has 20 residues. This CDR3 reads CASSLELLAGNDCSYNEQFF. CDR3 nucleotides: TGTGCCAGCAGCTTAGAATTACTAGCGGGGAATGATTGCTCCTACAATGAGCAGTTCTTC.

The chain carries TRBV9 and TRBJ2-1; 7 nucleotides align to TRBD2. The CDR3 loop spans 15 amino acids. Germline-derived CDR1 and CDR2 are SGDLS and YYNGEE. The ends lost 3 bases at V and 2 bases at J; junction bases unmatched: 5. The CDR3 region is CASSAASGPYNEQFF. The CDR3 DNA sequence: TGTGCCAGCAGCGCGGCTAGCGGTCCCTACAATGAGCAGTTCTTC.

The chain carries TRBV27 and TRBJ1-4, with a weak D call TRBD1 (6 bases). Germline values: CDR1 MNHEY, CDR2 SMNVEV (reference sequence). This CDR3 is 16 amino acids long. Trimming left V 3 bases short and J 5 bases short, with 16 bases between. The CDR3 nucleotides are TGTGCCAGCAGTTTGGGGGGGGCAAGGGGGAATGAAAAACTGTTTTTT. It encodes CASSLGGARGNEKLFF.

This clone turned up a few times. The chain couples TRBV27 to TRBJ1-3; possible D gene TRBD1, 6 bases. Germline V gene sequence: CDR1 MNHEY, CDR2 SMNVEV (reference sequence). This CDR3 is built from 15 residues. The germline V and J ends were trimmed by 6 bases and 4 bases, with 16 bases remaining between them. In DNA, the CDR3 is TGTGCCAGCAGGCCTCGAGGGGGGGCCGGAAACACCATATATTTT. As protein: CASRPRGGAGNTIYF.

About this clone itself: One end of the junction varies from germline; a read error may be responsible. The chain carries TRBV4-2 and TRBJ2-7, with 7 nucleotides matching TRBD2. The CDR3 sequence is 15 residues long. Germline CDR1 LGHNA, CDR2 YNFKEQ. The CDR3 nucleotides are TGTGCCAGCAGCCAACGGGGGAGGGACTCCTATGAGCAGTACTTC. This encodes CASSQRGRDSYEQYF.

The chain joins TRBV4-1 to TRBJ2-7, with 11 bases lining up with TRBD2. The CDR3 is made up of 15 amino acids. With V trimmed by 1 base and J by 6 bases, 5 bases remained unmatched. The germline CDR1 and CDR2 sequences are MGHRA and YSYEKL. The CDR3 nucleotides read TGCGCCAGCAGCCAAGTACTAGCGGGAGTGCCCGAGCAGTACTTC. Translating gives CASSQVLAGVPEQYF.

This chain links TRBV29-1 with TRBJ2-2; 9 nucleotides agree with TRBD1. The CDR3 consists of 16 residues. V lost 2 bases to trimming and J lost 7 bases; unmatched junction nucleotides: 11. The germline gives CDR1 SQVTM, CDR2 ANQGSEA. Here the CDR3 reads CSVERATGGAGGELFF. The CDR3 DNA is TGCAGCGTTGAACGCGCCACAGGGGGCGCAGGCGGGGAGCTGTTTTTT.

This clone was counted only a few times. This chain links TRBV11-2 with TRBJ1-2, with 9 bases lining up with TRBD1. This CDR3 is 14 amino acids long. Germline trimming cut 5 bases from V and 8 bases from J; bases unmatched to any gene: 9. CDR1 is SGHAT and CDR2 is FQNNGV in the germline V gene. The DNA for the CDR3 is TGTGCCAGCAGCCCAACGGGACAGGGTGAAGGCTACACCTTC. Protein: CASSPTGQGEGYTF. The whole variable domain, remainder taken from reference TRBV11-2 and TRBJ1-2, is EAGVAQSPRYKIIEKRQSVAFWCNPISGHATLYWYQQILGQGPKLLIQFQNNGVVDDSQLPKDRFSAERLKGVDSTLKIQPAKLEDSAVYLCASSPTGQGEGYTFGSGTRLTVV.

The chain recombines TRBV7-2 with TRBJ1-1, with D hard to call. CDR3 size: 15 residues. The germline V gene encodes CDR1 SGHTA and CDR2 FQGNSA. V shed 1 base and J shed 3 bases, with 12 bases lying between them. This CDR3 is CASSLGPADYTEAFF. The CDR3 region has the DNA TGTGCCAGCAGCTTAGGGCCAGCAGATTACACTGAAGCTTTCTTT. The whole variable domain, remainder taken from reference TRBV7-2 and TRBJ1-1, is GAGVSQSPSNKVTEKGKDVELRCDPISGHTALYWYRQSLGQGLEFLIYFQGNSAPDKSGLPSDRFSAERTGGSVSTLTIQRTQQEDSAVYLCASSLGPADYTEAFFGQGTRLTVV.

The CDR3 region is CASSYSGGEETQYF. CDR3 sequence (DNA): TGTGCCAGCAGCTACAGCGGAGGGGAGGAGACCCAGTACTTC. The V and J genes are TRBV11-2 and TRBJ2-5; D is possibly TRBD2 (6 bases). Germline CDR1 reads SGHAT; CDR2 reads FQNNGV. The CDR3 extends over 14 amino acids. The V gene lost 4 bases and the J gene lost 5 bases, with 14 bases spanning the gap.

Note on this clone: The CDR3 ends on some other residue instead of the conserved phenylalanine or tryptophan, so this is likely a read error. J is TRBJ1-2 and V is TRBV29-1, with D unclear. Germline V gene sequence: CDR1 SQVTM, CDR2 ANQGSEA. This CDR3 has 14 residues. Trimming pared 4 bases from V and 8 bases from J, leaving 20 bases between. The CDR3 DNA reads as TGCAGCGTTGCCCCCCTTCGGCTCGGCGAGGGCTACACCCTC. This gives the protein CSVAPLRLGEGYTL.

The rearrangement links TRBV6-1 to TRBJ2-7; 8 bases align to TRBD1. The CDR3 length is 12 residues. Germline values: CDR1 MNHNS, CDR2 SASEGT. V trimming: 5 bases; J trimming: 4 bases; junction bases outside the gene matches: 1. DNA of the CDR3: TGTGCCAGCAGTCGACAGGGGTACGAGCAGTACTTC. Protein product: CASSRQGYEQYF.

V gene TRBV28 combines with J gene TRBJ2-1; 10 nucleotides agree with TRBD2. The junction had 13 bases not matched to a gene; V was cut back by 5 bases and J by 9 bases. This CDR3 is built from 16 residues. Germline-derived CDR1 and CDR2 are MDHEN and SYDVKM. CDR3 nucleotide sequence: TGTGCCAGCAGTCTGCTTAAGCGGGGGGGCCTAGGTGAGCAGTTCTTC. Amino acid sequence: CASSLLKRGGLGEQFF.